These 16 T cell receptor beta chains were sequenced from one sample in a study of T cells in Graves' hyperthyroidism and ophthalmopathy. TCR beta CDR3 region amplification was performed from RNA transcripts. A set of HTBI primers served as the primers for a first-round RT-PCR of the TCR CDR3. TCRdb reprocessed the multiplex PCR reads via MiXCR and lists one record per CDR3 protein. The sample has 400,000 to 600,000 distinct CDR3 sequences; less than 25% are singletons. Sequencing was carried out using blood. These receptors came from a man aged 18-30 years with Graves' hyperthyroidism.

This clonotype has a count of ten or more. The chain recombines TRBV6-1 with TRBJ2-5, with D unresolved. Germline V CDR1 and CDR2: MNHNS, SASEGT. This CDR3 has 13 amino acids. V shed 4 bases and J shed 2 bases, with 8 bases lying between them. Here the CDR3 reads CASSGQPQETQYF. Written as DNA, the CDR3 is TGTGCCAGCAGTGGGCAGCCACAAGAGACCCAGTACTTC.

The CDR3 protein is CATSDSGSQETQYF. Here the CDR3 DNA reads TGTGCCACCAGTGATTCAGGCAGCCAAGAGACCCAGTACTTC. This sequence joins TRBV24-1 and TRBJ2-5; D not resolved. This CDR3 region has 14 residues. The V end lost 2 bases, the J end lost 1 base, and 7 bases lay between the germline ends. Germline V gene sequence: CDR1 KGHDR, CDR2 SFDVKD.

The V call is TRBV5-1, the J call TRBJ1-2; a possible D gene is TRBD1 (6 bases). The germline CDR1 and CDR2 sequences are SGHRS and YFSETQ. The CDR3 extends over 14 amino acids. With 2 bases removed from V and 8 bases from J, the gap between germline ends came to 16 bases. The CDR3 nucleotides are TGCGCCAGCAGCTTTCAGGACAGCCTCGGCGGCTACACCTTC. Its protein is CASSFQDSLGGYTF.

This clonotype was observed at least ten times. This chain joins TRBV28 and TRBJ1-1; D ambiguous. With 7 bases removed from V and 6 bases from J, the gap between germline ends came to 12 bases. There are 12 residues in the CDR3. Germline CDR1 reads MDHEN; CDR2 reads SYDVKM. The DNA for the CDR3 is TGTGCCAGCACGTCCATGGACCCTGAAGCTTTCTTT. The encoded protein is CASTSMDPEAFF.

This clonotype came up many times. The chain combines TRBV5-1 with TRBJ2-5; D might be TRBD1 (6 bases). Per the germline V gene, CDR1 is SGHRS and CDR2 is YFSETQ. Trimming removed 4 bases from V and 2 bases from J, with 12 bases in between. CDR3 size: 14 residues. The CDR3 bases are TGCGCCAGCAGCCCAATGGACAGTCAAGAGACCCAGTACTTC. It translates to CASSPMDSQETQYF. The variable domain in full, completed from reference TRBV5-1 and TRBJ2-5, reads KAGVTQTPRYLIKTRGQQVTLSCSPISGHRSVSWYQQTPGQGLQFLFEYFSETQRNKGNFPGRFSGRQFSNSRSEMNVSTLELGDSALYLCASSPMDSQETQYFGPGTRLLVL.

The table lists this clonotype with a few counts. This rearrangement joins TRBV6-1 to TRBJ1-5; D is undetermined. The CDR3 contains 15 residues. Germline V CDR1 and CDR2: MNHNS, SASEGT. Deletions cut 6 bases from V and 2 bases from J, with 14 bases between. The chain's CDR3 is CASSGSLWGNQPQHF. In nucleotides, the CDR3 is TGTGCCAGCAGCGGAAGCCTTTGGGGCAATCAGCCCCAGCATTTT.

This clonotype turned up a few times. The CDR3 spells CSATPRQISNQPQHF. For the CDR3, the DNA is TGCAGTGCTACCCCGCGACAGATTAGCAATCAGCCCCAGCATTTT. The V and J genes are TRBV20-1 and TRBJ1-5; maybe TRBD1 (5 bases). V was cut by 4 bases and J by 0 bases, with 13 bases left in between. This CDR3 has 15 amino acids. Germline V lookup: CDR1 DFQATT, CDR2 SNEGSKA (reference sequence).

As to this clonotype: The conserved phenylalanine or tryptophan is not found at the CDR3 terminus, so this likely reflects a read error. This chain connects TRBV19 to TRBJ1-2; no clear D gene. This CDR3 is 16 amino acids long. Per germline, CDR1 LNHDA and CDR2 SQIVND (reference sequence). V lost 1 base and J lost 4, with 16 bases in between. The CDR3 is CASSIVRDGPSYGYTY. CDR3 DNA: TGTGCCAGTAGTATAGTCCGTGACGGTCCCTCCTATGGCTACACCTAC.

This clonotype has ten or more counts. V usage is TRBV12-3 or TRBV12-4 and J usage is TRBJ2-7; D unresolved. Trimming stripped 0 bases from V and 3 bases from J, with 6 bases between. This CDR3 comprises 13 residues. The CDR3 region has the DNA TGTGCCAGCAGTTTAGCGCTCCGCTACGAGCAGTACTTC. Translation gives CASSLALRYEQYF.

In this sample, this clonotype turned up many times. The V gene is TRBV12-3 or TRBV12-4, the J gene TRBJ1-2; D not certain. This CDR3 has 13 residues. V dropped 5 bases and J dropped 3 bases, with 10 bases sitting between them. The CDR3 region is CASSTGIDYGYTF. DNA for the CDR3: TGTGCCAGCAGTACTGGCATTGACTATGGCTACACCTTC.

At least ten counts were recorded for this clonotype. This chain uses TRBV6-5 with TRBJ1-1, with TRBD1 matching over 9 bases. Unmatched junction bases numbered 9, after V lost 0 bases and J lost 7 bases. CDR3 length: 16 residues. Germline-derived CDR1 and CDR2 are MNHEY and SVGAGI. The CDR3: CASSYSPIQGADEAFF. CDR3 nucleotides: TGTGCCAGCAGTTACTCCCCCATACAGGGGGCGGATGAAGCTTTCTTT.

This clonotype was observed at least ten times. This chain joins TRBV12-3 or TRBV12-4 and TRBJ2-5; the D gene is possibly TRBD2 (7 bases). CDR3 length: 15 amino acids. The V gene lost 0 bases and the J gene lost 5 bases, with 13 bases spanning the gap. This chain's CDR3 is CASSLALRGGETQYF. In DNA form, the CDR3 reads TGTGCCAGCAGTTTAGCGCTCAGGGGAGGGGAGACCCAGTACTTC.

This clonotype was seen more than once but under ten times. The genes are TRBV20-1 and TRBJ1-4, with D unresolved. Per germline, CDR1 DFQATT and CDR2 SNEGSKA (reference sequence). The CDR3 extends over 14 amino acids. Trimming cost V 1 base and J 2 bases, with 8 bases left between them. CDR3 residues: CSARGRGTNEKLFF. CDR3 DNA: TGCAGTGCTAGAGGCCGGGGTACTAATGAAAAACTGTTTTTT.

This clonotype was observed many times. This chain connects TRBV6-1 to TRBJ1-2; D not resolved. Per the germline V gene, CDR1 is MNHNS and CDR2 is SASEGT. There are 17 residues in the CDR3. The V end lost 2 bases, the J end lost 0 bases, and 16 bases lay between the germline ends. The CDR3 nucleotides are TGTGCCAGCAGTGAACCGGGCAGGACCTCCTCTAACTATGGCTACACCTTC. Its translation: CASSEPGRTSSNYGYTF.

This clonotype was seen many times. This chain joins TRBV2 and TRBJ1-2; no clear D gene. Germline CDR1 is SNHLY and CDR2 is FYNNEI. The CDR3 runs 16 residues. The germline V and J ends were trimmed by 6 bases and 0 bases, with 17 bases remaining between them. The CDR3 region is CASREEWVSTNYGYTF. In DNA, the CDR3 is TGTGCCAGCAGAGAGGAGTGGGTCTCTACTAACTATGGCTACACCTTC.

This clonotype appeared many times. J is TRBJ1-2 and V is TRBV6-5; 8 bases are shared with TRBD1. V lost 0 bases, J lost 4 bases, and 4 bases stayed unmatched. The CDR3 totals 15 residues. Germline V gene sequence: CDR1 MNHEY, CDR2 SVGAGI. CDR3 residues: CASSYSLGQGYGYTF. CDR3 nucleotide sequence: TGTGCCAGCAGTTACTCCCTCGGACAGGGCTATGGCTACACCTTC.